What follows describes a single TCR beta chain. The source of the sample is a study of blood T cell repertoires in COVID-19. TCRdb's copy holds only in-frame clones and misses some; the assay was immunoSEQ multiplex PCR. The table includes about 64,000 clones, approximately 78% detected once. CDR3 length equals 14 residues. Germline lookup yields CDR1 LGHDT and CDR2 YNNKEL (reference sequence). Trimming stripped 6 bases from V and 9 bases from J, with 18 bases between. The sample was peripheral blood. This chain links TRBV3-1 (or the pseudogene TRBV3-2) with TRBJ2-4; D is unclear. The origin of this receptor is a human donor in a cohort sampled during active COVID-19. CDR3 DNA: TGTGCCAGCAGTCAAAAGAGCCTAGAAGGCATTCAGTACTTC. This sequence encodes CASSQKSLEGIQYF.